The 10 T cell receptor beta chains below come from one sample, sequenced in a study of blood T cell repertoires in COVID-19. Clones were read by immunoSEQ multiplex PCR, and TCRdb kept only the in-frame ones, dropping some. The profile shows about 73,000 clones, around 88% of them singletons. The specimen was peripheral blood. These receptors were collected from a middle-aged man with active COVID-19.

The gene calls are TRBV28 and TRBJ1-3; weak D call: TRBD1 (5 bases). Germline V CDR1 and CDR2: MDHEN, SYDVKM. The CDR3 loop spans 16 amino acids. V lost 6 bases, J lost 4 bases, and 19 bases lay in between. Here the CDR3 reads CASRLGGGVSGNTIYF. CDR3 DNA sequence: TGTGCCAGCAGGCTGGGTGGGGGGGTTTCGGGAAACACCATATATTTT.

The CDR3 DNA sequence: TGTGCCAGCTCACCACAGGGGGCAACTAATGAAAAACTGTTTTTT. This gives the protein CASSPQGATNEKLFF. This chain connects TRBV18 to TRBJ1-4; D may be TRBD1 (6 bases). CDR1 KGHSH and CDR2 LQKENI come from the germline V gene. V was cut by 1 base and J by 0 bases, with 6 bases left in between. The CDR3 extends over 15 amino acids.

This chain connects TRBV6-5 to TRBJ1-4; maybe TRBD1 (5 bases). The germline V gene has CDR1 MNHEY and CDR2 SVGAGI. Trimming stripped 5 bases from V and 3 bases from J, with 13 bases between. There are 15 residues in the CDR3. CDR3 protein: CASSRWGDANEKLFF. In DNA form, the CDR3 reads TGTGCCAGCAGTCGCTGGGGGGATGCTAATGAAAAACTGTTTTTT.

The chain is built from TRBV7-9 and TRBJ2-6; D is perhaps TRBD1 (5 bases). The ends were cut back, 4 bases at V and 2 bases at J, with 9 bases in the middle. Germline V gives CDR1 SEHNR, CDR2 FQNEAQ (reference sequence). This CDR3 region has 15 residues. DNA of the CDR3: TGTGCCAGCAGCTCTCAGGGTGCTGGGGCCAACGTCCTGACTTTC. Its translation is CASSSQGAGANVLTF.

This clone was recorded only once. The chain carries TRBV6-5 and TRBJ2-3; TRBD2 matches at 9 bases. The CDR3 is 14 amino acids. Trimming took 6 bases from V and 2 from J; bases not matched to a gene: 3. Looked up from germline, CDR1 is MNHEY and CDR2 is SVGAGI. Written as DNA, the CDR3 is TGTGCCAGCAGCCGGACTAGCGTCACAGATACGCAGTATTTT. Its translation is CASSRTSVTDTQYF.

V is TRBV28 and J is TRBJ1-4, with TRBD1 as a possible D gene (6 bases). Germline-derived CDR1 and CDR2 are MDHEN and SYDVKM. With 4 bases removed from V and 3 bases from J, the gap between germline ends came to 9 bases. This CDR3 has 14 residues. For the CDR3, the DNA is TGTGCCAGCAGTTCGACAGGAGCTAATGAAAAACTGTTTTTT. Translating it yields CASSSTGANEKLFF.

The chain carries TRBV27 and TRBJ1-2; D uncertain. CDR3 length: 12 amino acids. The ends were cut back, 5 bases at V and 1 base at J, with 5 bases in the middle. Germline CDR1 reads MNHEY; CDR2 reads SMNVEV (reference sequence). This CDR3 reads CASSPNNYGYTF. As DNA, the CDR3 is TGTGCCAGCAGTCCTAATAACTATGGCTACACCTTC.

The chain uses TRBV12-5 and TRBJ2-5; no clear D gene. Germline V CDR1 and CDR2: LGHNT, FRNRAP. V was shortened by 4 bases and J by 5 bases, with 11 bases between the two germline ends. The CDR3 has 13 amino acids. This CDR3 reads CASGSEVRETQYF. The CDR3 DNA follows: TGTGCTAGTGGTTCTGAAGTCAGGGAGACCCAGTACTTC.

Note on this clone: The sample carries other DNA sequences with the same CDR3. V usage is TRBV6-2 or TRBV6-3 and J usage is TRBJ1-2, with a weak D call TRBD1 (6 bases). The CDR3 runs 13 residues. Per germline, CDR1 MNHEY and CDR2 SVGEGT. The V and J ends lost 4 bases and 7 bases respectively, with 13 bases between them. The CDR3 DNA reads as TGTGCCAGCAGTTTCAGGGGCGGCTTTGGCTACACCTTC. It translates to CASSFRGGFGYTF.

The V call is TRBV5-4, the J call TRBJ2-5; 8 bases match TRBD2. CDR3 length equals 15 residues. V dropped 2 bases and J dropped 8; count of bases not matched to a gene: 11. Germline CDR1 is SGHNT and CDR2 is YYREEE (reference sequence). The DNA of the CDR3 is TGTGCCAGCAGCTTCTTAGCGGGGATATTAGCAACCCAGTACTTC. It codes for CASSFLAGILATQYF.